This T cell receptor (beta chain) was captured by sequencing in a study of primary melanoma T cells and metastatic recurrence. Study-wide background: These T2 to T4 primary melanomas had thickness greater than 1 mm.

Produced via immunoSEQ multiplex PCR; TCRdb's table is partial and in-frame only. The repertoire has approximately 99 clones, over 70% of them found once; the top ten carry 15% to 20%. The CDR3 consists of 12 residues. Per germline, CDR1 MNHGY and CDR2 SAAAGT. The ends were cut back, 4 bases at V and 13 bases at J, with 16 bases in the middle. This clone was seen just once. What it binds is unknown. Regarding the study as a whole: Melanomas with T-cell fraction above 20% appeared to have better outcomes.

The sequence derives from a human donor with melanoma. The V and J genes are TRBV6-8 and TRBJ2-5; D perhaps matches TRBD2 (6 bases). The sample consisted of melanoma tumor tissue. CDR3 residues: CASSWSSGVRYF. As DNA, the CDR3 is TGTGCCAGCAGTTGGTCTTCGGGGGTGAGGTACTTC.